This note documents a single T cell receptor beta chain sequence. The data stem from a study of response to subunit inactivated influenza vaccine. Germline loops: CDR1 SGHAT, CDR2 FQNNGV. The trim removed 1 base at V and 4 bases at J, leaving 7 bases unmatched. The CDR3 length is 17 residues. TCRdb re-derived calls from the RT-PCR reads in MiXCR, one entry per CDR3 protein. The table records roughly 700,000 distinct CDR3 sequences, approximately 13% of them present only once. This chain joins TRBV11-2 and TRBJ2-3; 11 nucleotides match TRBD2. Sequenced material: PBMCs from blood, taken around 14 days before vaccination. This receptor was obtained from a man aged 50-60 years who received an inactivated influenza vaccine. This CDR3 is CASSLGLAGGPADTQYF. In nucleotides, the CDR3 is TGTGCCAGCAGCTTAGGCCTAGCGGGGGGCCCAGCAGATACGCAGTATTTT.